This is a list of T cell receptor beta chains from one sample in a study of T cells in Graves' hyperthyroidism and ophthalmopathy. MiXCR, applied by TCRdb to the multiplex PCR reads, yields one record per CDR3 protein. The sample shows 250,000 to 350,000 distinct CDR3 sequences, 15% to 20% of them seen only once. Sequenced input: blood. The receptor source for this set is a man aged 25-45 years with Graves' hyperthyroidism. CDR3s include the opening cysteine and the closing phenylalanine or tryptophan. A D gene is named only where the DNA matches it firmly. Where a row states a size, it is once, few, many or the class of an expanded clone; other rows omit it.

TRBJ2-5 | TRBV2 | many | 12 | - | CASIYTEETQYF
TRBJ1-1 | TRBV12-3/TRBV12-4 | many | 12 | - | CASRRGNTEAFF
TRBJ2-7 | TRBV2 | many | 13 | - | CASSAIGGREQYF
TRBJ2-1 | TRBV11-3 | - | 19 | - | CASSHPEVSVLTFYNEQFF
TRBJ1-2 | TRBV5-5 | - | 14 | - | CASNPWTGSDGYTF
TRBJ2-3 | TRBV7-6 | few | 18 | - | CASSLARTREKVTDTQYF
TRBJ1-2 | TRBV28 | many | 16 | TRBD1 | CASSFRDRGGDYGYTF
TRBJ2-1 | TRBV20-1 | many | 15 | - | CSAKTTRDTHNEQFF
TRBJ2-3 | TRBV27 | many | 15 | - | CASSDWDGGTDTQYF
TRBJ2-5 | TRBV3-1 | few | 13 | - | CASSQDRTGTQYF
TRBJ2-7 | TRBV7-9 | many | 13 | - | CASSFRTTYEQYF
TRBJ2-2 | TRBV15 | - | 18 | TRBD2 | CATSRDWTSGRVAGELFF
TRBJ2-3 | TRBV10-3 | few | 13 | - | CAISAATGDTQYF
TRBJ2-3 | TRBV30 | many | 14 | TRBD2 | CAWSVPAGGDTQYF
TRBJ2-1 | TRBV29-1 | many | 15 | TRBD2 | CSVELGLAGVDEQFF
TRBJ2-7 | TRBV4-1 | - | 14 | - | CTSSQGEGPYEQYF
TRBJ1-1 | TRBV27 | - | 12 | TRBD1 | CASSPLGQGAFF
TRBJ2-4 | TRBV7-9 | - | 14 | TRBD1 | CASSKNRQGNIQYF
TRBJ2-3 | TRBV5-1 | few | 14 | - | CASALGGSTDTQYF
TRBJ1-2 | TRBV28 | many | 14 | - | CASKLRERSYGYTF
TRBJ2-7 | TRBV27 | many | 15 | TRBD2 | CASSLAAGGPYEQYF
TRBJ2-3 | TRBV2 | many | 12 | - | CASTRDSGTQYF
TRBJ2-7 | TRBV27 | many | 14 | - | CASSPSRATYEQYF
TRBJ2-3 | TRBV7-3 | few | 16 | TRBD2 | CASSRRTSGRADTQYF
TRBJ2-1 | TRBV6-1 | many | 14 | TRBD1 | CASSQGTGSNEQFF
TRBJ2-7 | TRBV5-1 | once | 14 | - | CASSLFARGYEQYF
TRBJ2-4 | TRBV27 | - | 15 | - | CASSSPGPRGDIQYF
TRBJ1-2 | TRBV11-2 | many | 13 | - | CASTSAGIYGYTF
TRBJ2-7 | TRBV6-5 | many | 18 | - | CASSYPPPVPGTLYEQYF
TRBJ2-1 | TRBV12-3/TRBV12-4 | many | 12 | - | CASRLTENEQFF
TRBJ2-5 | TRBV7-9 | many | 14 | - | CASSRTGIQETQYF
TRBJ1-1 | TRBV12-3/TRBV12-4 | many | 13 | - | CASSLIRDLEAFF
TRBJ1-5 | TRBV11-2 | many | 13 | - | CASSLERNQPQHF
TRBJ2-7 | TRBV30 | many | 14 | - | CAWSTLGGPYEQYF
TRBJ1-2 | TRBV28 | many | 12 | - | CASSRANYGYTF
TRBJ2-1 | TRBV7-3 | few | 13 | - | CASSPGSHNEQFF
TRBJ1-3 | TRBV9 | - | 18 | - | CASLPGGTADPTGNTIYF
TRBJ2-1 | TRBV3-1 | many | 14 | TRBD2 | CASSRDYRYNEQFF
TRBJ1-4 | TRBV29-1 | many | 12 | - | CSVGTANEKLFF
TRBJ2-1 | TRBV27 | - | 17 | TRBD2 | CASSSPFEGGREAEQFF
TRBJ1-1 | TRBV3-1 | many | 13 | TRBD1 | CASSADRDREAFF
TRBJ2-7 | TRBV11-2 | many | 13 | TRBD1 | CASTRTGAYEQYF
TRBJ2-5 | TRBV10-2 | many | 12 | - | CASRGAEETQYF
TRBJ2-1 | TRBV9 | many | 14 | - | CASSEQLGSYEQFF
TRBJ2-3 | TRBV11-2 | once | 20 | TRBD2 | CASSSLFTPSIAGDADTQYF
TRBJ2-5 | TRBV11-1 | many | 13 | - | CASSLGTLETQYF
TRBJ2-2 | TRBV28 | few | 15 | - | CASNLSGVPTGELFF
TRBJ2-1 | TRBV24-1 | - | 12 | - | CATSGYLQEQFF
TRBJ1-6 | TRBV30 | many | 15 | TRBD1 | CAWSEAGQYNSPLHF
TRBJ1-5 | TRBV5-6 | many | 15 | - | CASSLGQGWGQPQHF
TRBJ2-7 | TRBV20-1 | many | 14 | TRBD2 | CSVTQTSGAYEQYF
TRBJ2-5 | TRBV7-6 | - | 13 | - | CASRNSIQETQYF
TRBJ2-7 | TRBV19 | - | 16 | - | CASTHYVGSHSYEQYF
TRBJ1-3 | TRBV15 | few | 14 | - | CATSRETGGNTIYF
TRBJ2-3 | TRBV5-1 | many | 15 | - | CASSLGGGAEDTQYF